This TCR beta chain was identified in a study of cytomegalovirus exposure and HLA in healthy donors. Trimming at V came to 0 bases and at J to 3 bases, leaving 1 base not matched to a gene. The CDR3 is 15 residues long. Germline loops: CDR1 KGHSH, CDR2 LQKENI. Findings and caveats of the study: Compared with the roughly 700-donor mean, an Asian-associated ancestry cluster reportedly had fewer N-insertions, according to a later analysis. With later analysis, a missense DCLRE1C variant became linked to TCR beta V- and J-gene trimming.

The PCR ran on 60 Vbeta and 13 Jbeta primers. Measured with immunoSEQ multiplex PCR; TCRdb has only the in-frame clones, and not every one. The data contain 140,000 to 150,000 clones, 80% to 90% of them singletons. To note about this clone: Its antigen is as yet unknown.

This TCR was recovered from a woman aged 40-49 years in good health and CMV-seropositive. This chain connects TRBV18 to TRBJ2-7, with 11 nucleotides matching TRBD2. Specimen: PBMCs. CDR3 sequence: CASSPPGLADYEQYF. In DNA, the CDR3 is TGTGCCAGCTCACCACCGGGACTAGCGGACTACGAGCAGTACTTC.